This TCR beta chain was recorded in a study of identical twins. CDR3 length: 16 amino acids. V lost 1 base, J lost 2 bases, and 12 bases lay in between. Looked up from germline, CDR1 is SEHNR and CDR2 is FQNEAQ (reference sequence). TCRdb ran MiXCR on the 5' RACE reads and lists one entry per CDR3 protein. The sample has 270,000 or so distinct CDR3 sequences; 6.5% to 9.5% are singletons. This same sample was also part of a study on yellow fever vaccine responses in identical twins.

The chain carries TRBV7-9 and TRBJ2-1; the D is unclear. This clonotype was sampled from a woman between 18 and 29 years old in good health. Material for sequencing was CD8+ T cells sorted from blood. CDR3 sequence reads: CASSLVDVGTYNEQFF. CDR3 DNA: TGTGCCAGCAGCTTAGTTGACGTAGGGACCTACAATGAGCAGTTCTTC.